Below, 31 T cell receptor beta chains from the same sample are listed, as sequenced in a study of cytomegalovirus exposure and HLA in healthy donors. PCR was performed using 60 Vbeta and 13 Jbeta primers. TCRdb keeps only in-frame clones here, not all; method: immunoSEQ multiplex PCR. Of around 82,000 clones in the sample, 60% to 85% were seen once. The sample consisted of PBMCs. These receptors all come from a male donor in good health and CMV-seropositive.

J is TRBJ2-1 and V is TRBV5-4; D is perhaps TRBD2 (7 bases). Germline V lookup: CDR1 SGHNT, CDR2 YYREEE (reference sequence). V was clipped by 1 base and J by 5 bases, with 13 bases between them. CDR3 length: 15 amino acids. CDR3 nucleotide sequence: TGTGCCAGCAGCTTGCGGGGCGGGGGCAACAATGAGCAGTTCTTC. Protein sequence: CASSLRGGGNNEQFF.

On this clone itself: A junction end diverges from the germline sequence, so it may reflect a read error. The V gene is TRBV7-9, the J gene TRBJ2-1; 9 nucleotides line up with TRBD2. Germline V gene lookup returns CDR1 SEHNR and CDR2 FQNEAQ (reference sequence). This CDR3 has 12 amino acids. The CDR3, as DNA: TGTTCCAGCAGCTCTAGCGGGGATGAGCAGTTCTTC. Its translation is CSSSSSGDEQFF.

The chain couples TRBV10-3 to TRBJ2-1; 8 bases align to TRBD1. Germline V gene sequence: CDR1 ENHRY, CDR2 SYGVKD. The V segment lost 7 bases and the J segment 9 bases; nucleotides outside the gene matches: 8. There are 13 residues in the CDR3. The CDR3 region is CAITDRGDSEQFF. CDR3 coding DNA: TGTGCCATCACCGACAGGGGCGACAGTGAGCAGTTCTTC.

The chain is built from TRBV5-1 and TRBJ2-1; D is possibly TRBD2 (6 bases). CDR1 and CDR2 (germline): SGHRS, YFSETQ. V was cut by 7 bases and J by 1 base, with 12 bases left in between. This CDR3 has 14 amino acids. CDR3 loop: CASGPGESYNEQFF. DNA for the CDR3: TGCGCCAGCGGACCGGGAGAGTCCTACAATGAGCAGTTCTTC.

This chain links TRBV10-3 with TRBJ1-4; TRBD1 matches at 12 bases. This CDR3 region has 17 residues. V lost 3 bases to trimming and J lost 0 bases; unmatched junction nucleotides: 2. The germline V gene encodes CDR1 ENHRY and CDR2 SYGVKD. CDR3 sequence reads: CAISDWDRGPTNEKLFF. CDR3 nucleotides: TGTGCCATCAGTGATTGGGACAGGGGGCCAACTAATGAAAAACTGTTTTTT.

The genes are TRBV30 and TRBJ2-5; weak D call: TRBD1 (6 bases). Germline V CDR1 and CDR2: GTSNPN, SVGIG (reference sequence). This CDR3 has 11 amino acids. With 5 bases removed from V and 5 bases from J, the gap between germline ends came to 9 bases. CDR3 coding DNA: TGTGCCTGGCAGGGGCAGGAGACCCAGTACTTC. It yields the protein CAWQGQETQYF.

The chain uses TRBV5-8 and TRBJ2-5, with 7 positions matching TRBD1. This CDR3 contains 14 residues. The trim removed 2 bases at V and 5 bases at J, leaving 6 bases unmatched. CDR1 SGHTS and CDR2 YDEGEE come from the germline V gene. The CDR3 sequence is CASSFDRAWETQYF. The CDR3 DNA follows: TGTGCCAGCAGCTTTGACAGGGCGTGGGAGACCCAGTACTTC. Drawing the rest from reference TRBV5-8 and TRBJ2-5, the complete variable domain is EAGVTQSPTHLIKTRGQQATLRCSPISGHTSVYWYQQALGLGLQFLLWYDEGEERNRGNFPPRFSGRQFPNYSSELNVNALELEDSALYLCASSFDRAWETQYFGPGTRLLVL.

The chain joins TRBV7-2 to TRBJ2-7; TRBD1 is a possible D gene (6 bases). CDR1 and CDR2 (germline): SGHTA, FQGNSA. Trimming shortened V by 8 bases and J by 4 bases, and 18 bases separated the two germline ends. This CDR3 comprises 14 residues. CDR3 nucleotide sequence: TGTGCCAGCGGGGAACCGGGACAAAAGTACGAGCAGTACTTC. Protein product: CASGEPGQKYEQYF.

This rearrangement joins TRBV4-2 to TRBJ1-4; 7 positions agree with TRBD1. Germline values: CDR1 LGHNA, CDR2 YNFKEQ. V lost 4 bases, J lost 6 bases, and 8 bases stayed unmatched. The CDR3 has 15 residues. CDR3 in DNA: TGTGCCAGCAGCCTGAACGACAGGGAAGATGAAAAACTGTTTTTT. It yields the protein CASSLNDREDEKLFF.

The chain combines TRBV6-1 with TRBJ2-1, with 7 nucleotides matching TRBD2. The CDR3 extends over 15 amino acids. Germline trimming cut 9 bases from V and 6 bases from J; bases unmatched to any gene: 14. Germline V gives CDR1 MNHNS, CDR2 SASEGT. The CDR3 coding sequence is TGTGCCAGTCGACTAGCTACATTATTCCCCAATGAGCAGTTCTTC. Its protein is CASRLATLFPNEQFF.

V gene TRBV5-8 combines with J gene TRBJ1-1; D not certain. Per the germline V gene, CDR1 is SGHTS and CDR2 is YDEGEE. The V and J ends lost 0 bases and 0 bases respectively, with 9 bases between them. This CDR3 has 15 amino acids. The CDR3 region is CASSLGFTVNTEAFF. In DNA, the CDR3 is TGTGCCAGCAGCTTGGGCTTCACTGTGAACACTGAAGCTTTCTTT.

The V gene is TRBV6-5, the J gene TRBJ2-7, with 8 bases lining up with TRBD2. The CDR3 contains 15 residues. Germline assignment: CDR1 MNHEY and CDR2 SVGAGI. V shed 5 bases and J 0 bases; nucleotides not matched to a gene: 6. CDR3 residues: CASSRSGTSSYEQYF. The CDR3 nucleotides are TGTGCCAGCAGTCGGTCCGGGACTAGCTCCTACGAGCAGTACTTC.

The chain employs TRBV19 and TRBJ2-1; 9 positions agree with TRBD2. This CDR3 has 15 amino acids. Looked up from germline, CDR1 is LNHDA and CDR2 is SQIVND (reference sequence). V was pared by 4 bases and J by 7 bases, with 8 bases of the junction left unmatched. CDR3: CASSNPGTSINEQFF. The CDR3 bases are TGTGCCAGTAGTAACCCCGGGACTAGCATAAATGAGCAGTTCTTC.

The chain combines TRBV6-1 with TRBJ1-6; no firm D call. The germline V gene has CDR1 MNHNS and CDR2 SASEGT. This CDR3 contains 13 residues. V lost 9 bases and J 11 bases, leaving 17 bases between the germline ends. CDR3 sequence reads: CASRLQAGTPLHF. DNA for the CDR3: TGTGCCAGTAGGCTCCAGGCGGGGACACCCCTCCACTTT.

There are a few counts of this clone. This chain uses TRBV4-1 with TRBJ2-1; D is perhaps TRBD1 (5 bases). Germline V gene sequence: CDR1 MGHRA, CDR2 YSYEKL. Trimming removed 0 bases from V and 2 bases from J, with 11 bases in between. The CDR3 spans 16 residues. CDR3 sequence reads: CASSQDDAGTYNEQFF. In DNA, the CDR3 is TGCGCCAGCAGCCAAGATGACGCAGGGACCTACAATGAGCAGTTCTTC.

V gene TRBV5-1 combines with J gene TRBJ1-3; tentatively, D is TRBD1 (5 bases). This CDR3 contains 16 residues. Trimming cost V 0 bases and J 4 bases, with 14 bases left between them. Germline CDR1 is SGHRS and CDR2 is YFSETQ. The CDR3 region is CASSLAGGRRGNTIYF. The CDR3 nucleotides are TGCGCCAGCAGCTTGGCCGGGGGACGCCGAGGAAACACCATATATTTT.

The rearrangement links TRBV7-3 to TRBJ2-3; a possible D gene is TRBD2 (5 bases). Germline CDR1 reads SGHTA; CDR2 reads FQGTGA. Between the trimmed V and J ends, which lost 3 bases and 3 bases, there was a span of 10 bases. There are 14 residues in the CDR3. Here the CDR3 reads CASSFEGYTDTQYF. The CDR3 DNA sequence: TGTGCCAGCAGCTTTGAGGGATATACAGATACGCAGTATTTT.

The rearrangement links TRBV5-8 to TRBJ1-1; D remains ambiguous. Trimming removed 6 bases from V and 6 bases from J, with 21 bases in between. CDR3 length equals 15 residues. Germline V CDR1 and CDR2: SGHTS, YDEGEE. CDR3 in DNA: TGTGCCAGCACGAAAGGAGGGAGAGCGGTGGCTGAAGCTTTCTTT. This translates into CASTKGGRAVAEAFF.

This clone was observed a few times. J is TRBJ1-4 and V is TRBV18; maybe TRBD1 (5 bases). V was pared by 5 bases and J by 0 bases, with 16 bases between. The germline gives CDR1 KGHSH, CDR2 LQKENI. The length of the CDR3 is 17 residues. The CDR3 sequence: CASSAPLKGATNEKLFF. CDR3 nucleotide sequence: TGTGCCAGCTCAGCCCCTCTAAAAGGGGCAACTAATGAAAAACTGTTTTTT.

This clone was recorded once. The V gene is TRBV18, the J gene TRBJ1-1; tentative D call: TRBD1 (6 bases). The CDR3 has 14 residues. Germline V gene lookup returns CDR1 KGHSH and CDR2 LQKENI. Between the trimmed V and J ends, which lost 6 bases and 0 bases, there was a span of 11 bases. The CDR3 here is CASSAQGLNTEAFF. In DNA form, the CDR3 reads TGTGCCAGCTCCGCCCAGGGGTTGAACACTGAAGCTTTCTTT.

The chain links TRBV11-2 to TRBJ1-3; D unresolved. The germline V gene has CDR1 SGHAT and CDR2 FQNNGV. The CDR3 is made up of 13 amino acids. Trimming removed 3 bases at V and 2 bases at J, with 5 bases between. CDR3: CASSFGAGNTIYF. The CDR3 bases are TGTGCCAGCAGCTTCGGGGCTGGAAACACCATATATTTT.

CDR3 nucleotide sequence: TGTGCCAGTAGTAATAGCGGGGGGTTAGATACGCAGTATTTT. Protein sequence: CASSNSGGLDTQYF. V is TRBV19 and J is TRBJ2-3; TRBD2 matches at 10 bases. The CDR3 is made up of 14 amino acids. V dropped 4 bases and J dropped 5; count of bases not matched to a gene: 3. Germline values: CDR1 LNHDA, CDR2 SQIVND (reference sequence).

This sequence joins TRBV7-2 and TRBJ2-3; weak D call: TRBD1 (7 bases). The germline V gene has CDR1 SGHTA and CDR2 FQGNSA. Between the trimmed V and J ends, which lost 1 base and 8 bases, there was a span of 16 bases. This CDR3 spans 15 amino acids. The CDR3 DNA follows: TGTGCCAGCAGCTTAGGACAGGGAGGCACCGGTACGCAGTATTTT. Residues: CASSLGQGGTGTQYF. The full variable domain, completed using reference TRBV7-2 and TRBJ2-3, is GAGVSQSPSNKVTEKGKDVELRCDPISGHTALYWYRQSLGQGLEFLIYFQGNSAPDKSGLPSDRFSAERTGGSVSTLTIQRTQQEDSAVYLCASSLGQGGTGTQYFGPGTRLTVL.

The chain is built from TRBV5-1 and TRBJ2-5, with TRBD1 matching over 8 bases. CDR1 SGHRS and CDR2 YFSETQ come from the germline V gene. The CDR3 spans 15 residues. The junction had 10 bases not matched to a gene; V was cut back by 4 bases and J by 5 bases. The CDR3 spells CASSDPRQGMETQYF. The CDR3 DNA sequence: TGCGCCAGCAGCGACCCGCGACAGGGGATGGAGACCCAGTACTTC.

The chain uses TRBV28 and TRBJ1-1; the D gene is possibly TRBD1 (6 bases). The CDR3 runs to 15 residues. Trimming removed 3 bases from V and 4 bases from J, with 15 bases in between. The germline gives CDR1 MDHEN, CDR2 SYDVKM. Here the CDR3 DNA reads TGTGCCAGCAGTTTGGGAGGGACATTACTCACTGAAGCTTTCTTT. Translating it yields CASSLGGTLLTEAFF.

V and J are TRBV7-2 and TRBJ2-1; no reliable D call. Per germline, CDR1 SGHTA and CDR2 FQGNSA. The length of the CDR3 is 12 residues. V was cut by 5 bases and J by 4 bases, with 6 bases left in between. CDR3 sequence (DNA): TGTGCCAGCAGCCTATATTACAATGAGCAGTTCTTC. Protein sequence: CASSLYYNEQFF.

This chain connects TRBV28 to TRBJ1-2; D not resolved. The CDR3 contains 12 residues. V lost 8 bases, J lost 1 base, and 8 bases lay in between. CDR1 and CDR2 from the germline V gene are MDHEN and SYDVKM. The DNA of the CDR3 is TGTGCCAGCCGATGGAGTAACTATGGCTACACCTTC. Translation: CASRWSNYGYTF.

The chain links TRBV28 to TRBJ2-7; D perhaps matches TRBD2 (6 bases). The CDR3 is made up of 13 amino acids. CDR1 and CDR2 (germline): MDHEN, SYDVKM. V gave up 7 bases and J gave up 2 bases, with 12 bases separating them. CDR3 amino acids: CASTGGTPYEQYF. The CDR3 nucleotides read TGTGCCAGCACCGGCGGGACCCCCTACGAGCAGTACTTC.

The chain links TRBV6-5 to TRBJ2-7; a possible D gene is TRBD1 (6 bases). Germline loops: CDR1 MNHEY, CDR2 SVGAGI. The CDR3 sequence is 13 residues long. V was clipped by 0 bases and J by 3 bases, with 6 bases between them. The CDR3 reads CASSYSQGYEQYF. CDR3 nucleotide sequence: TGTGCCAGCAGTTACTCACAGGGCTACGAGCAGTACTTC.

The CDR3 nucleotides are TGCGCCAGCAGCCTTAGCAGTCCGGGATTTGAAGCTTTCTTT. It yields the protein CASSLSSPGFEAFF. The chain carries TRBV5-1 and TRBJ1-1, with D unclear. V was pared by 4 bases and J by 7 bases, with 17 bases between. CDR3 length equals 14 residues. From germline, CDR1 is SGHRS and CDR2 YFSETQ.

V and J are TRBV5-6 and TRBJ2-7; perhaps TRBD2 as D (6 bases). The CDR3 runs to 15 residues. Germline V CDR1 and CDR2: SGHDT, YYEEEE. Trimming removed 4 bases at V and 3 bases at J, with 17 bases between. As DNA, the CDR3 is TGTGCCAGCAGCCCCCTCATGCGGGAAAACTACGAGCAGTACTTC. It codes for CASSPLMRENYEQYF.